The rows below give T cell receptor beta chains drawn from one sample of a study of blood T cell repertoires in COVID-19. The protocol was immunoSEQ multiplex PCR, while the TCRdb copy is restricted to in-frame clones and leaves out a portion. This table holds about 670,000 clones, about 90% found once. Sequences were obtained from peripheral blood. The receptors shown here come from a woman aged 18-29 years with acute or convalescent COVID-19. Both conserved end residues are part of each CDR3. Fields, in order: CDR3 protein, CDR3 DNA, D gene, V gene, clone size, J gene. A D gene is named only where the DNA matches it firmly. The size entry is marked missing in some rows and otherwise reads once, few, many or a size class.

CASSGVYGEYSNQPQHF | TGTGCCAGTAGTGGGGTGTATGGGGAGTATAGCAATCAGCCCCAGCATTTT | NA | TRBV19 | NA | TRBJ1-5
CASSAQGRNYGYTF | TGCGCCAGCAGCGCACAGGGGAGGAACTATGGCTACACCTTC | TRBD1 | TRBV5-1 | NA | TRBJ1-2
CASSHPPGDRMGNQPQHF | TGTGCCAGCAGCCACCCCCCAGGGGACAGAATGGGCAATCAGCCCCAGCATTTT | TRBD1 | TRBV4-2 | NA | TRBJ1-5
CASSQGTDLGKLFF | TGCGCCAGCAGCCAAGGAACGGACTTGGGAAAACTGTTTTTT | NA | TRBV4-3 | NA | TRBJ1-4
CASSPQGGHTEAFF | TGTGCCAGCAGCCCCCAGGGAGGGCACACTGAAGCTTTCTTT | NA | TRBV7-9 | NA | TRBJ1-1
CASRSQIWASWAETQYF | TGTGCCAGCAGATCCCAAATCTGGGCCAGTTGGGCAGAGACCCAGTACTTC | NA | TRBV7-8 | NA | TRBJ2-5
CASSLGTAAVSEKLFF | TGTGCCAGCAGCTTAGGGACAGCGGCTGTTTCTGAAAAACTGTTTTTT | NA | TRBV7-2 | NA | TRBJ1-4
CASSPPRDRERGQETQYF | TGTGCCAGCTCACCACCGAGGGACAGGGAACGAGGGCAAGAGACCCAGTACTTC | TRBD1 | TRBV18 | NA | TRBJ2-5
CASSLGGTGGYTF | TGTGCCAGCAGCTTGGGAGGGACTGGTGGCTACACCTTC | NA | TRBV5-4 | NA | TRBJ1-2
CASSGQLHNSPLHF | TGTGCCAGCAGTGGACAGCTCCATAATTCACCCCTCCACTTT | NA | TRBV2 | NA | TRBJ1-6
CASGLLGAATEAFF | TGTGCTAGTGGTTTGCTCGGCGCGGCCACTGAAGCTTTCTTT | NA | TRBV12-5 | NA | TRBJ1-1
CASSQTQGATGELFF | TGTGCCAGCAGCCAAACACAGGGGGCTACCGGGGAGCTGTTTTTT | TRBD1 | TRBV7-3 | NA | TRBJ2-2
CASHDSPYGYTF | TGCGCCAGCCACGACAGCCCCTATGGCTACACCTTC | NA | TRBV10-1 | NA | TRBJ1-2
CASSIILGGTRRGELFF | TGTGCCAGTAGTATCATCTTAGGGGGCACGAGACGTGGGGAGCTGTTTTTT | TRBD1 | TRBV19 | NA | TRBJ2-2
CASMGATNEKLFF | TGTGCCAGCATGGGAGCAACTAATGAAAAACTGTTTTTT | NA | TRBV6-5 | NA | TRBJ1-4
CASSQTGVPLHF | TGTGCCAGCAGCCAGACAGGGGTGCCCCTCCACTTT | TRBD1 | TRBV3-1/TRBV3-2 | NA | TRBJ1-6
CASSPNGYEQYF | TGTGCCAGCAGCCCGAACGGCTACGAGCAGTACTTC | NA | TRBV5-8 | NA | TRBJ2-7
CASSLGWSVSYEQYF | TGTGCCAGCAGCTTAGGGTGGTCGGTCTCCTACGAGCAGTACTTC | NA | TRBV7-9 | NA | TRBJ2-7
CASSLSTPLHF | TGTGCCAGCAGTCTAAGTACACCCCTCCACTTT | NA | TRBV12-3/TRBV12-4 | NA | TRBJ1-6
CASSIRGGDTQYF | TGTGCCAGCAGCATCCGGGGGGGAGATACGCAGTATTTT | TRBD2 | TRBV7-3 | NA | TRBJ2-3
CASSEAAGPNTEAFF | TGTGCCAGCAGTGAAGCGGCAGGGCCTAACACTGAAGCTTTCTTT | NA | TRBV6-1 | NA | TRBJ1-1
CASSPGSSTEAFF | TGTGCCAGCAGCCCAGGAAGTTCGACTGAAGCTTTCTTT | NA | TRBV7-9 | NA | TRBJ1-1
CASSLRQGTNEKLFF | TGTGCCAGCAGTTTACGGCAGGGAACTAATGAAAAACTGTTTTTT | NA | TRBV27 | NA | TRBJ1-4
CASSQRILSSSYEQYF | TGTGCCAGCAGCCAGAGAATCCTGTCAAGCTCCTACGAGCAGTACTTC | NA | TRBV14 | once | TRBJ2-7
CASRARTGDGEKLFF | TGTGCCAGCAGGGCCAGGACAGGGGACGGCGAAAAACTGTTTTTT | TRBD1 | TRBV6-5 | NA | TRBJ1-4
CASELGTGVEAFF | TGTGCCAGCGAACTCGGGACAGGGGTTGAAGCTTTCTTT | TRBD1 | TRBV7-9 | NA | TRBJ1-1
CASSPRTAGGGYTF | TGTGCCAGCAGCCCAAGAACGGCGGGGGGTGGCTACACCTTC | NA | TRBV11-2 | NA | TRBJ1-2